Included here is one T cell receptor beta chain sequence, with context. Germline CDR1 GTSNPN, CDR2 SVGIG (reference sequence). The V gene end was trimmed by 3 bases and the J gene end by 6 bases; junction bases not matched to a gene: 7. The CDR3 runs to 14 residues. Sequencing relied on a cDNA template that was reverse transcribed from extracted RNA. The assay was immunoSEQ multiplex PCR, and TCRdb's table has in-frame clones only and misses some. The sample contains about 180,000 clones, approximately 55% of which appear only once. This sample was included in a study of CD8+ T cells in alopecia areata. Noted treatment: oral pan-JAK inhibitor, 5-10 mg twice daily. From PBMCs, CD4+ and CD8+ T cells were sorted.

The receptor was derived from a human donor with alopecia areata. The sequencing used CD8+ T cells sorted from blood, collected at week 24, from a patient treated with tofacitinib. The rearrangement links TRBV30 to TRBJ1-5, with 8 positions matching TRBD1. As DNA, the CDR3 is TGTGCCTGGAGCGACGGGACAGGTATTCAGCCCCAGCATTTT. Protein: CAWSDGTGIQPQHF.